A selection of T cell receptor beta chains follows, all from one sample in a study of CD8+ T cells in alopecia areata. Some clones are missing from TCRdb's copy, which holds only in-frame ones; the method was immunoSEQ multiplex PCR. The sample carries almost 250,000 clones, less than 80% recorded once. The specimen comprised CD4+ T cells sorted from blood, sampled at week 0. The receptors were gathered from a human donor with alopecia areata. CDR3s include the opening cysteine and the closing phenylalanine or tryptophan. D genes are given only for firm matches. Clone size is given for some rows only: seen once, a few or many times, or a class if the clone is expanded.

d_call clone_size j_call v_call cdr3_nt cdr3_aa
TRBD1 - TRBJ1-5 TRBV5-6 TGTGCCAGCAGCTCCTGGACAGGGAGCAATCAGCCCCAGCATTTT CASSSWTGSNQPQHF
- - TRBJ2-5 TRBV14 TGTGCCAGCAGCCCTAGGGTCTGGGGGACCCAGTACTTC CASSPRVWGTQYF
- - TRBJ1-1 TRBV6-5 TGTGCCAGCAGTCTAGTACGCTCAGGGAGCCCTGAAGCTTTCTTT CASSLVRSGSPEAFF
- - TRBJ2-3 TRBV27 TGTGCCAGCACTGACTTCACAGATACGCAGTATTTT CASTDFTDTQYF
- few TRBJ1-5 TRBV4-3 TGCGCCAGCAGCCAAGAACTTGGAGTAGGTCAGCCCCAGCATTTT CASSQELGVGQPQHF
TRBD1 - TRBJ1-1 TRBV19 TGTGCCAGTAGTCCATACAGGGGGGTGAGTGAGGTCGGCACTGAAGCTTTCTTT CASSPYRGVSEVGTEAFF
- - TRBJ1-1 TRBV27 TGTGCCAGCAGTTCTTGGAATCGGCGGGACACTGAAGCTTTCTTT CASSSWNRRDTEAFF
TRBD1 - TRBJ2-1 TRBV5-6 TGTGCCAGCAGCTTGGCGACAGGGGGCTACAATGAGCAGTTCTTC CASSLATGGYNEQFF
- - TRBJ1-5 TRBV7-8 TGTGCCAGCAGCTGGGATTTGTCGTGGCCCCAGCATTTT CASSWDLSWPQHF
- - TRBJ2-5 TRBV29-1 TGCAGCGGTGGAAGGTTGGGAGAGACCCAGTACTTC CSGGRLGETQYF
- - TRBJ2-7 TRBV29-1 TGCAGCGTTGCCAGGGACCAGCACGAGCAGTACTTC CSVARDQHEQYF
- - TRBJ1-6 TRBV9 TGTGCCAGCAGCGTAGGGCAGGGATCACCCCTCCACTTT CASSVGQGSPLHF
- - TRBJ2-5 TRBV7-2 TGTGCCAGCAGCTTAGATCAAAAAGAGACCCAGTACTTC CASSLDQKETQYF
TRBD1 - TRBJ2-5 TRBV7-2 TGTGCCAGCAGGTTACAGGGGGAGACCCAGTACTTC CASRLQGETQYF
TRBD1 once TRBJ1-1 TRBV10-3 TGTGCCATCAGCTTGACAGGGGTGAACACTGAAGCTTTCTTT CAISLTGVNTEAFF
TRBD2 - TRBJ2-5 TRBV30 TGTGCCTACCTCCTGCGGCGGGGGGGCCATGAGACCCAGTACTTC CAYLLRRGGHETQYF
TRBD1 - TRBJ2-7 TRBV25-1 TGTGCCAGCAGTCGGGACAGGGTTGACGAGCAGTACTTC CASSRDRVDEQYF
- few TRBJ1-2 TRBV7-9 TGTGCCAGCAGGCCAGCTAACTATGGCTACACCTTC CASRPANYGYTF
- - TRBJ2-2 TRBV7-2 TGTGCCAGCAGGCTGAGGGGACAAGGCACCGGGGAGCTGTTTTTT CASRLRGQGTGELFF
- few TRBJ1-1 TRBV4-3 TGCGCCAGCAGCCAAGGGCCCAGGAACACTGAAGCTTTCTTT CASSQGPRNTEAFF
- - TRBJ2-5 TRBV2 TGTGCCACCAGCCCCAGGGAGACCCAGTACTTC CATSPRETQYF
- - TRBJ2-7 TRBV29-1 TGCAGCGTCGGGGAGCTAAATTACTACGAGCAGTACTTC CSVGELNYYEQYF
- - TRBJ2-5 TRBV15 TGTGCCACCAGCAGCCGCGGGACAGTTGACCAAGAGACCCAGTACTTC CATSSRGTVDQETQYF
- - TRBJ2-7 TRBV29-1 TGCAGCGCCCGGACAGTCACCTACGAGCAGTACTTC CSARTVTYEQYF
TRBD1 few TRBJ2-1 TRBV14 TGTGCCAGCAGCCAACTCAGGGGGCGGAATGAGCAGTTCTTC CASSQLRGRNEQFF